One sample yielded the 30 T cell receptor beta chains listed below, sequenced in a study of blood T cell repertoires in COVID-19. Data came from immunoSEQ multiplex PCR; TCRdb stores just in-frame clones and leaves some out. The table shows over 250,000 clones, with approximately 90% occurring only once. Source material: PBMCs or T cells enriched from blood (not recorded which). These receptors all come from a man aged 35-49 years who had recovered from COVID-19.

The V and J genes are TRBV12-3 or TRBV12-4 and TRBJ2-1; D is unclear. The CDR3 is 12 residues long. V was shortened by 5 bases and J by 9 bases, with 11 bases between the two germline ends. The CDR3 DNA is TGTGCCAGCAGTCTACAACCGGGTGAGCAGTTCTTC. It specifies CASSLQPGEQFF.

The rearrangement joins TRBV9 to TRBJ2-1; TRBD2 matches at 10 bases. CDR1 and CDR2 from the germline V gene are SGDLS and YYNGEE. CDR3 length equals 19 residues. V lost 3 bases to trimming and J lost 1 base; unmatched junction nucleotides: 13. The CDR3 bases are TGTGCCAGCAGCGCCGAAATAAACACACTAGCGGGGTCCTACAATGAGCAGTTCTTC. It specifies CASSAEINTLAGSYNEQFF.

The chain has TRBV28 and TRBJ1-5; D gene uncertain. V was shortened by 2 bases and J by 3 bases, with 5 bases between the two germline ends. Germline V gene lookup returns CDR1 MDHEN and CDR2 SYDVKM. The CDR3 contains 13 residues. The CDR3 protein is CASSLQFNQPQHF. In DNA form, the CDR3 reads TGTGCCAGCAGTTTACAGTTCAATCAGCCCCAGCATTTT.

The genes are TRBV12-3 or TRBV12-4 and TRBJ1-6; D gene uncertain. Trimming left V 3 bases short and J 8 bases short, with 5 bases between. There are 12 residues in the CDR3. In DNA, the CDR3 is TGTGCCAGCAGTTTCCCGTATTCACCCCTCCACTTT. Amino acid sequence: CASSFPYSPLHF.

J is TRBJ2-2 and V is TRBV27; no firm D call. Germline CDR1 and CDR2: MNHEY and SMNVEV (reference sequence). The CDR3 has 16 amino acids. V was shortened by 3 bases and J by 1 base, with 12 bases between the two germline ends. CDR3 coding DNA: TGTGCCAGCAGTTTCTATGGGCCTATGAACACCGGGGAGCTGTTTTTT. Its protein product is CASSFYGPMNTGELFF.

In DNA form, the CDR3 reads TGCGCCAGCAGCGCATCTAGCGGGGCGAACACCGGGGAGCTGTTTTTT. Amino acid sequence: CASSASSGANTGELFF. The rearrangement uses TRBV5-1 and TRBJ2-2; 9 bases align to TRBD2. The germline V gene has CDR1 SGHRS and CDR2 YFSETQ. CDR3 length: 16 amino acids. The ends lost 4 bases at V and 0 bases at J; junction bases unmatched: 4.

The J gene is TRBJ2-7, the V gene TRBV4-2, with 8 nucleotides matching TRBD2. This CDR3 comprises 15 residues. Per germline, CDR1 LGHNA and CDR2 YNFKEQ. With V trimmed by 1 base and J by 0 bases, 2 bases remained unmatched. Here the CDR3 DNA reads TGTGCCAGCAGCCAAGTAGCGGGGAGCTCCTACGAGCAGTACTTC. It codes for CASSQVAGSSYEQYF.

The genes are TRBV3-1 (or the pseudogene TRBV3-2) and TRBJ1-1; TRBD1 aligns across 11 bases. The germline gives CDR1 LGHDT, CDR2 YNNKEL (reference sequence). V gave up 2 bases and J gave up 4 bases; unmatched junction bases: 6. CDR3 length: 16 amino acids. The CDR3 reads CASSQLGTGGTTEAFF. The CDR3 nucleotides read TGTGCCAGCAGCCAACTAGGGACAGGGGGAACCACTGAAGCTTTCTTT.

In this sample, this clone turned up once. The CDR3 loop reads CASSLVGGSFYNEQFF. For the CDR3, the DNA is TGTGCCAGCAGCTTAGTGGGCGGGAGCTTTTACAATGAGCAGTTCTTC. The J gene is TRBJ2-1, the V gene TRBV11-3; TRBD2 matches 7 bases. Losses at the gene ends were 1 base for V and 4 bases for J; bases not matched to a gene: 7. Germline V lookup: CDR1 SGHNT, CDR2 YENEEA. CDR3 length: 16 amino acids.

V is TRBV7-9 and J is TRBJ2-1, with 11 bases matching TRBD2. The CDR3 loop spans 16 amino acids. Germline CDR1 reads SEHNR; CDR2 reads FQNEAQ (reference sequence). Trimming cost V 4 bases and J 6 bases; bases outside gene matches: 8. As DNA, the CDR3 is TGTGCCAGCAGCTCCCATAGCGGGGGGGCCTTCAATGAGCAGTTCTTC. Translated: CASSSHSGGAFNEQFF.

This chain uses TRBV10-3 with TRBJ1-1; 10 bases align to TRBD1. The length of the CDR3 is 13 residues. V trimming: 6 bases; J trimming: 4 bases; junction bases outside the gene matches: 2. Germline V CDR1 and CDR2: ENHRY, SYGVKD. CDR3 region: CAIRDRGGTEAFF. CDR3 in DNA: TGTGCCATCAGGGACAGGGGGGGCACTGAAGCTTTCTTT.

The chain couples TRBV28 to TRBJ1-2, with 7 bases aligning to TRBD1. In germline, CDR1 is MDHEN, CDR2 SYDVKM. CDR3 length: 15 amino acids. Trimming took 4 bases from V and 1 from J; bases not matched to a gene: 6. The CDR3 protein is CASSSGGQDNYGYTF. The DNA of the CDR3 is TGTGCCAGCAGTTCGGGCGGACAGGATAACTATGGCTACACCTTC.

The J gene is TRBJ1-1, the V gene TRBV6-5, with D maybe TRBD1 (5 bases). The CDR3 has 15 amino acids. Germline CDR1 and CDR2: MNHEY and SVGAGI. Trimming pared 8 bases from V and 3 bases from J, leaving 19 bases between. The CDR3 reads CASWTTSWGDTEAFF. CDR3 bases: TGTGCCAGCTGGACCACCTCATGGGGGGACACTGAAGCTTTCTTT.

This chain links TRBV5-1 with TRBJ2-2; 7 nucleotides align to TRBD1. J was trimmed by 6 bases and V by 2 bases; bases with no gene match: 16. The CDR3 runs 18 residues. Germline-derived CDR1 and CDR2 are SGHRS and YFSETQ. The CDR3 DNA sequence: TGCGCCAGCAGCTTCAATCCGGGACAGCGGAGTTGGGCCGGGGAGCTGTTTTTT. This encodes CASSFNPGQRSWAGELFF.

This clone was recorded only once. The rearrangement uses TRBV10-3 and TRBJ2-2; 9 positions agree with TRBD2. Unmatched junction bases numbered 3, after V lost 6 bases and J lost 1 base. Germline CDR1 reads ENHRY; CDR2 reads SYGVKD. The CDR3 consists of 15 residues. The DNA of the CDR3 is TGTGCCATCAGCCTAGCGGGGCAGAACACCGGGGAGCTGTTTTTT. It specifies CAISLAGQNTGELFF.

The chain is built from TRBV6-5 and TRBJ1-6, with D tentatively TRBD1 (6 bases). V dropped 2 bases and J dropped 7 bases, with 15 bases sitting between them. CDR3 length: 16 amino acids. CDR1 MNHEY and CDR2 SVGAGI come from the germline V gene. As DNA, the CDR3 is TGTGCCAGCAGTTACACATCCGACAGGAGAAATTCACCCCTCCACTTT. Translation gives CASSYTSDRRNSPLHF.

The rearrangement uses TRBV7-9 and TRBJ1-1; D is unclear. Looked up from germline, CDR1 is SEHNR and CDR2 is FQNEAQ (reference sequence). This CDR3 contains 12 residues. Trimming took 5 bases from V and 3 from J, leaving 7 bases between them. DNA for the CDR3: TGTGCCAGCAGCGGAGAAGACACTGAAGCTTTCTTT. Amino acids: CASSGEDTEAFF.

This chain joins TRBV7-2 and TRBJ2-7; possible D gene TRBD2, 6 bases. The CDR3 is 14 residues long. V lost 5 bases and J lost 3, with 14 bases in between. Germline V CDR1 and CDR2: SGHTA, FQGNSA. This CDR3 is CASSGGALVYEQYF. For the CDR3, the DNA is TGTGCCAGCAGCGGCGGGGCTTTGGTCTACGAGCAGTACTTC.

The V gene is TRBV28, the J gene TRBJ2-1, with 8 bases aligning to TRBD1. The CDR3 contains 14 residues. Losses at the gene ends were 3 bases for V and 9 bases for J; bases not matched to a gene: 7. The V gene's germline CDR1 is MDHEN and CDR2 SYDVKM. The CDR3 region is CASSFGQGAGEQFF. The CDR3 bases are TGTGCCAGCAGTTTTGGGCAGGGGGCGGGTGAGCAGTTCTTC.

Here the CDR3 DNA reads TGTGCCACCAGTGATTATCTCGGGGGGGGTAGCGGTGAGCAGTTCTTC. It translates to CATSDYLGGGSGEQFF. This sequence joins TRBV24-1 and TRBJ2-1; 8 positions agree with TRBD2. The germline CDR1 and CDR2 sequences are KGHDR and SFDVKD. CDR3 length equals 16 residues. V was clipped by 2 bases and J by 9 bases; unmatched bases: 11.

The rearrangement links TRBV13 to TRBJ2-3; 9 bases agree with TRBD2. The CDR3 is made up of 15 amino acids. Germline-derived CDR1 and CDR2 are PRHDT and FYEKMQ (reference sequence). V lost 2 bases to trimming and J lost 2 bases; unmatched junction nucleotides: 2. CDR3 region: CASSLLAGTTDTQYF. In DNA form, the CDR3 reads TGTGCCAGCAGCTTACTAGCGGGGACCACAGATACGCAGTATTTT.

CDR3 amino acids: CSVEFAGGRHSRTYEQYF. CDR3 bases: TGCAGCGTTGAATTCGCCGGGGGGCGTCACTCGAGAACCTACGAGCAGTACTTC. V usage is TRBV29-1 and J usage is TRBJ2-7, with D perhaps TRBD2 (7 bases). The length of the CDR3 is 18 residues. Trimming left V 2 bases short and J 2 bases short, with 25 bases between. The germline V gene encodes CDR1 SQVTM and CDR2 ANQGSEA.

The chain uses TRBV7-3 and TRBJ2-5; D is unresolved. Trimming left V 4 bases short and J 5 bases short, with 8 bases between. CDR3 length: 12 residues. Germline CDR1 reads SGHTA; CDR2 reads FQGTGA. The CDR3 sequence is CASSWPGETQYF. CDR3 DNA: TGTGCCAGCAGCTGGCCCGGGGAGACCCAGTACTTC.

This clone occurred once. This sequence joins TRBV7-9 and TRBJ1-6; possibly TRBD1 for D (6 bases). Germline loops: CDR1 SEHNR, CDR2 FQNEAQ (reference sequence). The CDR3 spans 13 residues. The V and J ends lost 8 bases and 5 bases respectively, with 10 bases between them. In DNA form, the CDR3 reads TGTGCCAGCTCCGGGACAAATAATTCACCCCTCCACTTT. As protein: CASSGTNNSPLHF.

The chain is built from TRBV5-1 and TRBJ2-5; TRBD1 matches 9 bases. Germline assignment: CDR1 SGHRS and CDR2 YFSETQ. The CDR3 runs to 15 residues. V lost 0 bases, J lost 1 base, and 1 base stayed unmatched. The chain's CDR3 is CASSLGTGAQETQYF. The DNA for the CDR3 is TGCGCCAGCAGCTTGGGGACAGGGGCCCAAGAGACCCAGTACTTC.

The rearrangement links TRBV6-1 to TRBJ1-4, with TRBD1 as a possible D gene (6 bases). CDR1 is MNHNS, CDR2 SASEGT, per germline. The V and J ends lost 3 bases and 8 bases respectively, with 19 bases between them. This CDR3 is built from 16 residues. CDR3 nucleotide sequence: TGTGCCAGCAGTGACCCCAGGGGATATGCTAGGGAAAAACTGTTTTTT. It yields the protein CASSDPRGYAREKLFF.

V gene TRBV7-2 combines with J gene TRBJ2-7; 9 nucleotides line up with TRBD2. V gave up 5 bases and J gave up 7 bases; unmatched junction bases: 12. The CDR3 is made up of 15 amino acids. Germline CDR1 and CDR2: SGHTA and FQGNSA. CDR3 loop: CASSPQTSGHGEQYF. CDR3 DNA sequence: TGTGCCAGCAGCCCCCAGACTAGCGGCCATGGGGAGCAGTACTTC.

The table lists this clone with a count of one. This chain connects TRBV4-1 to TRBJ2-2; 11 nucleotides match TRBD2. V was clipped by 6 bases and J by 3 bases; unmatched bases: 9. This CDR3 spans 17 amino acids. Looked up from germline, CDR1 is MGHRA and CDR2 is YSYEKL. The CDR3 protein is CASSMLAGGRDTGELFF. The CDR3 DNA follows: TGCGCCAGCAGTATGCTAGCGGGAGGTCGGGACACCGGGGAGCTGTTTTTT.

CDR3 DNA sequence: TGTGCCAGCAGCTTAGCGGGAGGGGGGACGAATTCACCCCTCCACTTT. Protein: CASSLAGGGTNSPLHF. V usage is TRBV11-3 and J usage is TRBJ1-6, with D tentatively TRBD1 (6 bases). CDR3 length: 16 residues. The germline V and J ends were trimmed by 1 base and 7 bases, with 14 bases remaining between them. The germline CDR1 and CDR2 sequences are SGHNT and YENEEA. Full variable domain (outside the CDR3, taken from reference TRBV11-3 and TRBJ1-6): EAGVVQSPRYKIIEKKQPVAFWCNPISGHNTLYWYLQNLGQGPELLIRYENEEAVDDSQLPKDRFSAERLKGVDSTLKIQPAELGDSAVYLCASSLAGGGTNSPLHFGNGTRLTVT.

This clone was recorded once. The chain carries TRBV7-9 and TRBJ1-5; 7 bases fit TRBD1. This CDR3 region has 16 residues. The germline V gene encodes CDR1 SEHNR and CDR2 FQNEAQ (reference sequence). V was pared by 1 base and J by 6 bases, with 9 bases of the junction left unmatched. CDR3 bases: TGTGCCAGCAGCTTAGGTTTAGGGGGCGCGGGTCAGCCCCAGCATTTT. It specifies CASSLGLGGAGQPQHF.